Below, 19 T cell receptor beta chains from the same sample are listed, as sequenced in a study of shared clonotypes between healthy human individuals. Repertoires were generated with immunoSEQ multiplex PCR, while TCRdb's copy carries only in-frame clones and drops some. The sample holds approximately 530,000 clones, more than 95% seen once. The sequencing sample was made of naive CD4+ T cells sorted from blood. Documented subset: CD45RA+ positively selected. The receptors derive from a woman aged 25-40 years in good health.

Here the CDR3 reads CASGGTVNYEQYF. DNA of the CDR3: TGTGCCAGCGGGGGGACAGTTAACTACGAGCAGTACTTC. J is TRBJ2-7 and V is TRBV7-2; D perhaps matches TRBD1 (7 bases). The CDR3 runs 13 residues. Germline-derived CDR1 and CDR2 are SGHTA and FQGNSA. Trimming left V 8 bases short and J 3 bases short, with 14 bases between.

V usage is TRBV7-3 and J usage is TRBJ2-1; 8 bases fit TRBD2. Germline trimming cut 2 bases from V and 3 bases from J; bases unmatched to any gene: 6. Germline V gene data show CDR1 as SGHTA and CDR2 as FQGTGA. The CDR3 consists of 16 residues. The CDR3 region is CASSLGGRLHYNEQFF. DNA of the CDR3: TGTGCCAGCAGCTTAGGCGGGAGGTTACACTACAATGAGCAGTTCTTC.

The V and J genes are TRBV19 and TRBJ1-5, with D perhaps matching TRBD1 (6 bases). V was pared by 7 bases and J by 7 bases, with 20 bases between. The CDR3 sequence is 15 residues long. Per the germline V gene, CDR1 is LNHDA and CDR2 is SQIVND (reference sequence). The CDR3 sequence is CASNRSGGQGQPQHF. The CDR3 nucleotides are TGTGCCAGTAATAGAAGCGGGGGGCAGGGACAGCCCCAGCATTTT.

J is TRBJ1-4 and V is TRBV7-9, with 7 bases that match TRBD1. CDR3 length: 14 amino acids. Germline V CDR1 and CDR2: SEHNR, FQNEAQ (reference sequence). After removal of 5 bases from V and 3 bases from J, the junction contained 3 bases not matched to a gene. DNA of the CDR3: TGTGCCAGCAGCCTTACAGGGGCTAATGAAAAACTGTTTTTT. Translating it yields CASSLTGANEKLFF.

The chain has TRBV11-2 and TRBJ1-2, with 7 bases that match TRBD1. Germline V CDR1 and CDR2: SGHAT, FQNNGV. CDR3 length equals 13 residues. The V segment lost 5 bases and the J segment 6 bases; nucleotides outside the gene matches: 6. The CDR3 nucleotides read TGTGCCAGCAGCAAAAACACAGGGGATGGCTACACCTTC. It encodes CASSKNTGDGYTF. Drawing the rest from reference TRBV11-2 and TRBJ1-2, the complete variable domain is EAGVAQSPRYKIIEKRQSVAFWCNPISGHATLYWYQQILGQGPKLLIQFQNNGVVDDSQLPKDRFSAERLKGVDSTLKIQPAKLEDSAVYLCASSKNTGDGYTFGSGTRLTVV.

This clone occurred once. This chain uses TRBV7-8 with TRBJ1-5; D may be TRBD1 (5 bases). Germline V CDR1 and CDR2: SGHVS, FQNEAQ. The CDR3 is 13 residues long. Trimming stripped 5 bases from V and 7 bases from J, with 12 bases between. The DNA of the CDR3 is TGTGCCAGCAGCACCCTCGGGGGACAGCCCCAGCATTTT. Protein product: CASSTLGGQPQHF.

The genes are TRBV5-8 and TRBJ2-5; D might be TRBD1 (6 bases). The CDR3 is 16 amino acids. From germline, CDR1 is SGHTS and CDR2 YDEGEE. The V gene lost 4 bases and the J gene lost 2 bases, with 18 bases spanning the gap. The CDR3 nucleotides are TGTGCCAGCAGCCATGGGGTGGGGCAGGGGCAAGAGACCCAGTACTTC. Translated, it gives CASSHGVGQGQETQYF.

The chain uses TRBV11-2 and TRBJ2-7; perhaps TRBD2 as D (6 bases). The CDR3 spans 13 residues. Trimming pared 3 bases from V and 7 bases from J, leaving 13 bases between. Germline V lookup: CDR1 SGHAT, CDR2 FQNNGV. CDR3 sequence: CASSFVTSPEQYF. The CDR3 coding sequence is TGTGCCAGCAGCTTCGTGACTAGTCCGGAGCAGTACTTC.

The CDR3 loop is CASSPGLAVPYEQYF. The CDR3 nucleotides are TGTGCCAGCTCACCCGGACTAGCGGTTCCCTACGAGCAGTACTTC. The chain has TRBV18 and TRBJ2-7, with TRBD2 matching over 10 bases. This CDR3 comprises 15 residues. Germline V gene lookup returns CDR1 KGHSH and CDR2 LQKENI. J lost 2 bases, V lost 3 bases, and 4 bases had no gene match.

The J gene is TRBJ1-1, the V gene TRBV6-5; TRBD1 matches at 10 bases. The CDR3 has 15 residues. CDR1 and CDR2 from the germline V gene are MNHEY and SVGAGI. V was clipped by 2 bases and J by 5 bases; unmatched bases: 5. The CDR3, as DNA: TGTGCCAGCAGTTACGCCGGGACAGGGGATACTGAAGCTTTCTTT. Protein product: CASSYAGTGDTEAFF.

This chain links TRBV5-4 with TRBJ2-3, with 9 bases that match TRBD1. The germline gives CDR1 SGHNT, CDR2 YYREEE (reference sequence). J was trimmed by 4 bases and V by 7 bases; bases with no gene match: 7. This CDR3 region has 14 residues. The CDR3 DNA is TGTGCCAGCTGGGGACAGGGAGGACCAGATACGCAGTATTTT. This encodes CASWGQGGPDTQYF.

V usage is TRBV14 and J usage is TRBJ2-7, with 7 bases that match TRBD1. CDR1 and CDR2 from the germline V gene are SGHDN and FVKESK. This CDR3 is built from 16 residues. After removal of 4 bases from V and 2 bases from J, the junction contained 11 bases not matched to a gene. The CDR3 DNA follows: TGTGCCAGCAGCCGCAAAGCCGGGACAGTCCCCTACGAGCAGTACTTC. This encodes CASSRKAGTVPYEQYF.

The genes are TRBV14 and TRBJ2-5, with 7 bases lining up with TRBD1. The J call may be in error: the DNA end matches TRBJ2-7 better. Germline CDR1 reads SGHDN; CDR2 reads FVKESK. There are 15 residues in the CDR3. CDR3 sequence reads: CASSQWGTVAYEQYF. The CDR3 nucleotides read TGTGCCAGCAGCCAGTGGGGGACAGTCGCCTACGAGCAGTACTTC.

This chain uses TRBV5-1 with TRBJ2-7; no firm D call. The CDR3 consists of 14 residues. The V gene's germline CDR1 is SGHRS and CDR2 YFSETQ. The V gene lost 4 bases and the J gene lost 3 bases, with 14 bases spanning the gap. The DNA for the CDR3 is TGCGCCAGCAGCCAAATGGAGTACAGCTACGAGCAGTACTTC. Translated: CASSQMEYSYEQYF.

J is TRBJ2-1 and V is TRBV29-1, with D unclear. With 6 bases removed from V and 6 bases from J, the gap between germline ends came to 6 bases. The CDR3 runs to 10 residues. Germline CDR1 SQVTM, CDR2 ANQGSEA. Here the CDR3 DNA reads TGCAGCGTGCTTCCCAATGAGCAGTTCTTC. It encodes CSVLPNEQFF.

A single count supports this clone. The CDR3 loop is CASSLWAGDNEQFF. CDR3 coding DNA: TGTGCCAGCAGTTTATGGGCGGGAGACAATGAGCAGTTCTTC. This chain links TRBV28 with TRBJ2-1; 7 positions match TRBD2. In germline, CDR1 is MDHEN, CDR2 SYDVKM. The V segment lost 0 bases and the J segment 5 bases; nucleotides outside the gene matches: 1. The CDR3 runs to 14 residues.

This clone was counted once. The chain joins TRBV5-1 to TRBJ2-2, with D possibly being TRBD2 (6 bases). CDR1 SGHRS and CDR2 YFSETQ come from the germline V gene. V lost 5 bases and J lost 2, with 10 bases in between. The CDR3 totals 14 residues. The CDR3 is CASRGLTNTGELFF. The CDR3 DNA is TGCGCCAGCAGAGGACTAACCAACACCGGGGAGCTGTTTTTT.

This chain joins TRBV28 and TRBJ2-7, with D possibly called TRBD1 or TRBD2 (5 bases each). V lost 3 bases, J lost 5 bases, and 11 bases lay in between. Germline CDR1 is MDHEN and CDR2 is SYDVKM. The CDR3 runs 13 residues. The CDR3 DNA reads TGTGCCAGCAGTTTTGAGAGGGGCCACGAGCAGTACTTC. Translating it yields CASSFERGHEQYF.

The V and J genes are TRBV7-9 and TRBJ2-3, with TRBD1 matching over 7 bases. J gave up 0 bases and V 2 bases, and 5 bases lay outside the gene matches. This CDR3 has 16 residues. Looked up from germline, CDR1 is SEHNR and CDR2 is FQNEAQ (reference sequence). The CDR3, as DNA: TGTGCCAGCAGCTTATTACCGACAGGGAGCACAGATACGCAGTATTTT. Its protein is CASSLLPTGSTDTQYF.